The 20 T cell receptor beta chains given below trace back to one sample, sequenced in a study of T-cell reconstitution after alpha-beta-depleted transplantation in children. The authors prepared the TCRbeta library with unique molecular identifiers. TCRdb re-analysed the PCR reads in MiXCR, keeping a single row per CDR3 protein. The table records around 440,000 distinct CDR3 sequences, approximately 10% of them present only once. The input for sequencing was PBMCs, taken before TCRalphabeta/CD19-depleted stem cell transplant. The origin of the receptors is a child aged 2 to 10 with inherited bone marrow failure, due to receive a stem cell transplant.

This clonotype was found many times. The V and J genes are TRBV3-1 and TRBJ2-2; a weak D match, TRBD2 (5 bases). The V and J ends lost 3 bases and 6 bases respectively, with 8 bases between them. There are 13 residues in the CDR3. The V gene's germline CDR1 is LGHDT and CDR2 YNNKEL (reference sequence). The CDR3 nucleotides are TGTGCCAGCAGCCAGTGGGAGTCCGGGGAGCTGTTTTTT. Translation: CASSQWESGELFF.

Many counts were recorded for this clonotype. The CDR3 sequence: CSVEGVGGETQYF. The CDR3 bases are TGCAGCGTTGAAGGGGTTGGTGGAGAGACCCAGTACTTC. This chain connects TRBV29-1 to TRBJ2-5, with D uncertain. Trimming pared 1 base from V and 4 bases from J, leaving 10 bases between. The CDR3 consists of 13 residues. The germline V gene encodes CDR1 SQVTM and CDR2 ANQGSEA.

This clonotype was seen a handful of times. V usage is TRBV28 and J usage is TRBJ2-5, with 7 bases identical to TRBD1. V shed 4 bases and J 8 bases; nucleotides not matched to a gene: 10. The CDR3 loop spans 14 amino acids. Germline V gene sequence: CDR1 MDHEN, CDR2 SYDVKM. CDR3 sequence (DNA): TGTGCCAGCAGTTCCTCAGGGGGTGATGGAACCCAGTACTTC. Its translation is CASSSSGGDGTQYF.

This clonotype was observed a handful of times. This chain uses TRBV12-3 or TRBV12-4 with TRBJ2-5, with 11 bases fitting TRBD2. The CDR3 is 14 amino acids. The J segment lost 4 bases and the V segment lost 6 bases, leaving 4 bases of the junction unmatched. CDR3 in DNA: TGTGCCAGCAGCCTACTAGCGGGAGTAGAGACCCAGTACTTC. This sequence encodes CASSLLAGVETQYF.

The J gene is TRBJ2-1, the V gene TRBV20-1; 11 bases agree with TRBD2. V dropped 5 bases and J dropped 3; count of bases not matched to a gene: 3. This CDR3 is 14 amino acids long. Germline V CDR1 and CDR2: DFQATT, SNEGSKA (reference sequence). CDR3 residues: CSAVGTSGYNEQFF. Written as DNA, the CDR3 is TGCAGTGCTGTCGGGACTAGCGGCTACAATGAGCAGTTCTTC.

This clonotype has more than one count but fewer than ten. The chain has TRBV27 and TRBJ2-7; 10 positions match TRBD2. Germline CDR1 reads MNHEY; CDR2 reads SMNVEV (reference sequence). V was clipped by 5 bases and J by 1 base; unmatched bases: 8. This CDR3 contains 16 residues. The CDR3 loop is CASSPQLAGLSYEQYF. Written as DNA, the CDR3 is TGTGCCAGCAGTCCGCAACTAGCGGGACTTTCCTACGAGCAGTACTTC.

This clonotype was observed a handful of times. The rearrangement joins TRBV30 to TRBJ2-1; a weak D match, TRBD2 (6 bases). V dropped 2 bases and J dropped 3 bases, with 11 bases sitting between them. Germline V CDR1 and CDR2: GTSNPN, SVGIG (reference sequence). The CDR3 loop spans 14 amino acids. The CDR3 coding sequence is TGTGCCTGGAGTATCGCGGGAAGCTACAATGAGCAGTTCTTC. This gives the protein CAWSIAGSYNEQFF.

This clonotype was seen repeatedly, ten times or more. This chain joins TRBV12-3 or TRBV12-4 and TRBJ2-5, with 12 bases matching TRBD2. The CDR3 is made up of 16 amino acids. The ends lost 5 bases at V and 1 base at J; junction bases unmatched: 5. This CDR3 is CASSLRLAGAQETQYF. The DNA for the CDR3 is TGTGCCAGCAGTCTAAGACTAGCGGGAGCCCAAGAGACCCAGTACTTC.

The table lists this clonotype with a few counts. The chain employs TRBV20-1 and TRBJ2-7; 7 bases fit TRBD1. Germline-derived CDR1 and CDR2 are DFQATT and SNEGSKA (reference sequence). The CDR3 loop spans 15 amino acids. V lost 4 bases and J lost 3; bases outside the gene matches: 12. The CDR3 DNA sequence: TGCAGTGCTATGAATCCGGGACAGAAGGTCTACGAGCAGTACTTC. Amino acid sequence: CSAMNPGQKVYEQYF.

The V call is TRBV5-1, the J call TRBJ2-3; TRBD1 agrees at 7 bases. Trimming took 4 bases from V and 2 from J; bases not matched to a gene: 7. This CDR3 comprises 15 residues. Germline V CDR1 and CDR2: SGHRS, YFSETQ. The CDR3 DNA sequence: TGCGCCAGCAGCACCGGGACAGCGGACACAGATACGCAGTATTTT. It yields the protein CASSTGTADTDTQYF.

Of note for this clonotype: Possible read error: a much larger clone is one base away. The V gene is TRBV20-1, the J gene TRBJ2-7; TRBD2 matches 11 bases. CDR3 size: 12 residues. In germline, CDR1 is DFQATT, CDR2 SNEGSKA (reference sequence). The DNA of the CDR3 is TGCAGGGCTAGCGGGAGGTCTTACGAGCAGTACTTC. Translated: CRASGRSYEQYF.

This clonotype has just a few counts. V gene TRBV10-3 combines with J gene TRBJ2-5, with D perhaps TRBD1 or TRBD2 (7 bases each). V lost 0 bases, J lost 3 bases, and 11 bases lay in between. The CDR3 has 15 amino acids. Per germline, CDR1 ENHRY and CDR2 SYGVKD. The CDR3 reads CAISESGGGEETQYF. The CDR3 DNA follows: TGTGCCATCAGTGAGTCGGGAGGGGGCGAAGAGACCCAGTACTTC.

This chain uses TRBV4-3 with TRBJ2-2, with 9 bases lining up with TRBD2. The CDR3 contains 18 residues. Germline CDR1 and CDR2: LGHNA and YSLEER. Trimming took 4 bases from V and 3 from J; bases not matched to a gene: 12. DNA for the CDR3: TGCGCCAGCAGCCGTTCGGACGGTCTAGCGGGACACACCGGGGAGCTGTTTTTT. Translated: CASSRSDGLAGHTGELFF.

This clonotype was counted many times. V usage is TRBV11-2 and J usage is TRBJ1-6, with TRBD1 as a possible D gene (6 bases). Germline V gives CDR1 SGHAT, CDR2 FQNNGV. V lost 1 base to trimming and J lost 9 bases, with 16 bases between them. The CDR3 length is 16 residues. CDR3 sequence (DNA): TGTGCCAGCAGCTTAGTCGTGCGGGGGCTCGGTTCACCCCTCCACTTT. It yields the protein CASSLVVRGLGSPLHF.

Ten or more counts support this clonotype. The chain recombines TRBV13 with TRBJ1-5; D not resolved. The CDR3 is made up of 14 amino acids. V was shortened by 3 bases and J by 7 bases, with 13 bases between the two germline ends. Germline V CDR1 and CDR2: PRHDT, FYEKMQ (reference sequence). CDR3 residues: CASSLGGLWQPQHF. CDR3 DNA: TGTGCCAGCAGCTTGGGTGGGTTATGGCAGCCCCAGCATTTT.

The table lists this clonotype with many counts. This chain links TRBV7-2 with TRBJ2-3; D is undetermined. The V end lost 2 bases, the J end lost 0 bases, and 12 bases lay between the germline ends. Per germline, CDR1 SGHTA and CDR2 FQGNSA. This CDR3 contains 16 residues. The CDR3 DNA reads TGTGCCAGCAGCTTATTTGCATGGGGAAGCACAGATACGCAGTATTTT. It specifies CASSLFAWGSTDTQYF.

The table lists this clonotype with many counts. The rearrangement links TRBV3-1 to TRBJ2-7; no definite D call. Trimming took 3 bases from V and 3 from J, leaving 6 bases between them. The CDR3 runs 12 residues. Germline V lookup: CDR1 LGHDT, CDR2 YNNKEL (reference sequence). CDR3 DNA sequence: TGTGCCAGCAGCCACGCCAGCTACGAGCAGTACTTC. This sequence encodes CASSHASYEQYF.

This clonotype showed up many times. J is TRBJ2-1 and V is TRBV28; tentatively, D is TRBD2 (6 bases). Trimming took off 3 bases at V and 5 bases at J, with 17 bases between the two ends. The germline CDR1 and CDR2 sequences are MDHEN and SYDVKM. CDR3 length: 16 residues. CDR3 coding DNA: TGTGCCAGCAGTTTGCGGTGGCGTAGCGGAAACAATGAGCAGTTCTTC. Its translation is CASSLRWRSGNNEQFF.

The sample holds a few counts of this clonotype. In DNA form, the CDR3 reads TGTGCCAGTAAAGGGGACATTATTGGTACCAATGAGCAGTTCTTC. Its protein is CASKGDIIGTNEQFF. The chain couples TRBV25-1 to TRBJ2-1; a weak D match, TRBD1 (6 bases). Germline loops: CDR1 MGHDK, CDR2 SYGVNS. The CDR3 totals 15 residues. V lost 9 bases and J 6 bases, leaving 21 bases between the germline ends.

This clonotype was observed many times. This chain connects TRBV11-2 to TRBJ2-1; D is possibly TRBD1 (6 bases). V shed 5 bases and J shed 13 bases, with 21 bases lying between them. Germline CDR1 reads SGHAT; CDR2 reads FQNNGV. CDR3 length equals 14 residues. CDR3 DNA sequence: TGTGCCAGCAGCGCAACCACAGGGTCGGGCTCCCAGTTCTTC. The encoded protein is CASSATTGSGSQFF.